The 27 T cell receptor beta chains reported below all come from one sample, sequenced in a study of cytomegalovirus exposure and HLA in healthy donors. PCR involved 60 Vbeta and 13 Jbeta primers. Some clones are missing from TCRdb's copy, which holds only in-frame ones; the method was immunoSEQ multiplex PCR. The top ten hold 1.3% of the sample, which has about 130,000 clones, around 79% seen once. Sequenced: PBMCs. The receptor set was obtained from a middle-aged woman in good health and CMV-seronegative.

This clone was found a few times. The chain links TRBV10-2 to TRBJ1-3; a possible D gene is TRBD1 (5 bases). In germline, CDR1 is WSHSY, CDR2 SAAADI. Trimming left V 10 bases short and J 6 bases short, with 19 bases between. CDR3 length equals 14 residues. The CDR3 DNA is TGCGCCACCCAGGGTGGGGCAGGGTCAAACACCATATATTTT. Translated, it gives CATQGGAGSNTIYF.

This chain joins TRBV5-1 and TRBJ1-2; TRBD1 aligns across 11 bases. V lost 4 bases to trimming and J lost 4 bases; unmatched junction nucleotides: 12. Germline V gene sequence: CDR1 SGHRS, CDR2 YFSETQ. There are 17 residues in the CDR3. The chain's CDR3 is CASSIGQGAQGIYGYTF. As DNA, the CDR3 is TGCGCCAGCAGCATAGGACAGGGGGCCCAAGGAATCTATGGCTACACCTTC. The variable domain in full, completed from reference TRBV5-1 and TRBJ1-2, reads KAGVTQTPRYLIKTRGQQVTLSCSPISGHRSVSWYQQTPGQGLQFLFEYFSETQRNKGNFPGRFSGRQFSNSRSEMNVSTLELGDSALYLCASSIGQGAQGIYGYTFGSGTRLTVV.

The chain has TRBV7-8 and TRBJ2-3, with 8 bases that match TRBD2. J lost 4 bases, V lost 5 bases, and 5 bases had no gene match. Looked up from germline, CDR1 is SGHVS and CDR2 is FQNEAQ. The CDR3 runs 14 residues. CDR3 amino acids: CASSPPGLADTQYF. The CDR3 nucleotides read TGTGCCAGCAGCCCCCCGGGACTAGCAGATACGCAGTATTTT.

The rearrangement joins TRBV7-2 to TRBJ1-5; D unresolved. The CDR3 is 13 residues long. V was trimmed by 1 base and J by 11 bases, leaving 12 bases between them. From germline, CDR1 is SGHTA and CDR2 FQGNSA. The chain's CDR3 is CASSLEGLGTQHF. The CDR3 DNA reads TGTGCCAGCAGCTTAGAGGGCCTCGGGACCCAGCATTTT.

This chain uses TRBV4-1 with TRBJ1-1; TRBD1 might be the D (5 bases). V was clipped by 4 bases and J by 1 base, with 19 bases between them. This CDR3 spans 17 amino acids. Germline V CDR1 and CDR2: MGHRA, YSYEKL. The CDR3 sequence is CASSLLTVMPSNTEAFF. The CDR3 nucleotides are TGCGCCAGCAGCCTATTGACAGTCATGCCTTCGAACACTGAAGCTTTCTTT.

The chain is built from TRBV23-1 and TRBJ1-2; D perhaps matches TRBD1 (5 bases). TRBV23-1 is placed among ORFs of uncertain function. The CDR3 sequence is 13 residues long. V was clipped by 0 bases and J by 8 bases, with 10 bases between them. The CDR3 bases are TGCGCCAGCAGTCAATCCGACAGTACCGGCTACACCTTC. Translation gives CASSQSDSTGYTF.

The rearrangement joins TRBV9 to TRBJ2-3, with 9 bases fitting TRBD1. Germline V gene lookup returns CDR1 SGDLS and CDR2 YYNGEE. The ends lost 3 bases at V and 2 bases at J; junction bases unmatched: 13. This CDR3 region has 18 residues. CDR3 sequence reads: CASSGQPDRGVFTDTQYF. Here the CDR3 DNA reads TGTGCCAGCAGCGGACAACCGGACAGGGGAGTTTTCACAGATACGCAGTATTTT.

The chain joins TRBV9 to TRBJ2-3; D uncertain. Germline CDR1 is SGDLS and CDR2 is YYNGEE. V dropped 4 bases and J dropped 1 base, with 13 bases sitting between them. The CDR3 sequence is 15 residues long. The CDR3: CASSSVPQGTDTQYF. CDR3 bases: TGTGCCAGCAGCTCGGTCCCTCAAGGCACAGATACGCAGTATTTT.

V gene TRBV5-1 combines with J gene TRBJ1-1; a weak D match, TRBD1 (5 bases). V lost 0 bases and J lost 5, with 11 bases in between. This CDR3 is built from 14 residues. Germline values: CDR1 SGHRS, CDR2 YFSETQ. CDR3 residues: CASSLDGGVTEAFF. CDR3 in DNA: TGCGCCAGCAGCTTGGACGGGGGAGTTACTGAAGCTTTCTTT.

The gene calls are TRBV25-1 and TRBJ2-2; 7 bases map to TRBD2. CDR1 MGHDK and CDR2 SYGVNS come from the germline V gene. The trim removed 1 base at V and 6 bases at J, leaving 2 bases unmatched. The CDR3 contains 14 residues. CDR3 sequence (DNA): TGTGCCAGCAGTGAATGGGGGGGGTCCGGGGAGCTGTTTTTT. It specifies CASSEWGGSGELFF.

The rearrangement uses TRBV6-6 and TRBJ2-5, with D possibly matching TRBD2 (6 bases). This CDR3 is 13 amino acids long. The ends were cut back, 6 bases at V and 7 bases at J, with 15 bases in the middle. Germline lookup yields CDR1 MNHNY and CDR2 SVGAGI (reference sequence). CDR3 sequence reads: CASSSGVGGTQYF. The CDR3, as DNA: TGTGCCAGCAGCTCCGGGGTGGGGGGGACCCAGTACTTC.

The J gene is TRBJ2-5, the V gene TRBV7-9; TRBD2 matches 9 bases. The trim removed 5 bases at V and 3 bases at J, leaving 10 bases unmatched. The CDR3 totals 16 residues. Germline CDR1 is SEHNR and CDR2 is FQNEAQ (reference sequence). CDR3 DNA sequence: TGTGCCAGCAGCGAAACCGGGACTAGCCCCAAAGAGACCCAGTACTTC. It specifies CASSETGTSPKETQYF.

In its sample, this clone was seen once. Compared with germline, one end of the junction differs, possibly owing to a read error. The chain combines TRBV7-7 with TRBJ2-1, with 10 bases identical to TRBD2. CDR3 length: 15 amino acids. In germline, CDR1 is SSHAT, CDR2 FNYEAQ (reference sequence). CDR3 sequence: CASSLAGGNYNEQFF. The CDR3, as DNA: TGTGCTAGCAGCTTAGCGGGGGGTAACTACAATGAGCAGTTCTTC.

The chain joins TRBV19 to TRBJ2-6; 8 nucleotides agree with TRBD1. V shed 5 bases, J shed 0 bases, and the junction held 6 bases outside the gene matches. The CDR3 sequence is 17 residues long. Looked up from germline, CDR1 is LNHDA and CDR2 is SQIVND (reference sequence). Here the CDR3 DNA reads TGTGCCAGTAGTCCGGGACAGGCAGTCTCTGGGGCCAACGTCCTGACTTTC. It yields the protein CASSPGQAVSGANVLTF.

This clone occurred a few times. The rearrangement joins TRBV4-3 to TRBJ1-4; D might be TRBD1 (5 bases). V dropped 5 bases and J dropped 11 bases, with 15 bases sitting between them. There are 13 residues in the CDR3. Germline assignment: CDR1 LGHNA and CDR2 YSLEER. The CDR3 DNA is TGCGCCAGCAGCTTTCCGGGGGGGGAGAAACTGTTTTTT. Its protein is CASSFPGGEKLFF.

This clone was recorded a few times. The V call is TRBV7-3, the J call TRBJ1-1; D unclear. The CDR3 spans 13 residues. The germline V gene encodes CDR1 SGHTA and CDR2 FQGTGA. Trimming took off 2 bases at V and 1 base at J, with 5 bases between the two ends. The CDR3 bases are TGTGCCAGCAGCTTACACAGGAACACTGAAGCTTTCTTT. Translated: CASSLHRNTEAFF. Combining the CDR3 with reference TRBV7-3 and TRBJ1-1 gives the whole variable domain GAGVSQTPSNKVTEKGKYVELRCDPISGHTALYWYRQSLGQGPEFLIYFQGTGAADDSGLPNDRFFAVRPEGSVSTLKIQRTERGDSAVYLCASSLHRNTEAFFGQGTRLTVV.

This clone has more than one count but fewer than ten. V gene TRBV2 combines with J gene TRBJ2-1; the D gene is possibly TRBD1 (6 bases). CDR1 and CDR2 (germline): SNHLY, FYNNEI. The length of the CDR3 is 13 residues. The V and J ends lost 7 bases and 9 bases respectively, with 16 bases between them. The CDR3 region is CASTKGQGREQFF. The CDR3 coding sequence is TGTGCCAGCACCAAGGGGCAGGGGCGTGAGCAGTTCTTC.

The genes are TRBV30 and TRBJ2-5; D unresolved. Germline CDR1 and CDR2: GTSNPN and SVGIG (reference sequence). V lost 3 bases and J 2 bases, leaving 10 bases between the germline ends. The CDR3 is 13 residues long. CDR3 protein: CAWSRRSQETQYF. In DNA, the CDR3 is TGTGCCTGGAGCAGGCGATCGCAAGAGACCCAGTACTTC.

The chain has TRBV28 and TRBJ2-7, with D perhaps TRBD1 (5 bases). Trimming left V 4 bases short and J 2 bases short, with 12 bases between. This CDR3 is built from 14 residues. Germline CDR1 MDHEN, CDR2 SYDVKM. The CDR3, as DNA: TGTGCCAGCAGTTCGGTTCAGGGAACCTACGAGCAGTACTTC. Translated: CASSSVQGTYEQYF. Based on the CDR3 plus reference TRBV28 and TRBJ2-7, the full variable domain is DVKVTQSSRYLVKRTGEKVFLECVQDMDHENMFWYRQDPGLGLRLIYFSYDVKMKEKGDIPEGYSVSREKKERFSLILESASTNQTSMYLCASSSVQGTYEQYFGPGTRLTVT.

V and J are TRBV6-5 and TRBJ2-7, with 7 bases aligning to TRBD1. V trimming: 2 bases; J trimming: 9 bases; junction bases outside the gene matches: 10. This CDR3 is 14 amino acids long. Per the germline V gene, CDR1 is MNHEY and CDR2 is SVGAGI. The CDR3 DNA reads TGTGCCAGCAGTTACGGACAGGTGGGCCCGGGGCAGTACTTC. Protein: CASSYGQVGPGQYF.

The genes are TRBV12-5 and TRBJ2-7, with 9 bases fitting TRBD1. The CDR3 spans 16 residues. J gave up 5 bases and V 5 bases, and 13 bases lay outside the gene matches. Germline CDR1 reads LGHNT; CDR2 reads FRNRAP. The CDR3 reads CASGARPGQGVNEQYF. CDR3 nucleotides: TGTGCTAGTGGTGCCCGACCGGGACAGGGCGTCAACGAGCAGTACTTC.

This rearrangement joins TRBV4-1 to TRBJ1-3, with D hard to call. The CDR3 runs 13 residues. The V end was cut by 5 bases, the J end by 9 bases, with 14 bases between. Germline V CDR1 and CDR2: MGHRA, YSYEKL. CDR3 protein: CASSLEVGTTIYF. CDR3 bases: TGCGCCAGCAGCTTAGAGGTCGGCACCACCATATATTTT.

The chain joins TRBV7-2 to TRBJ1-1; D call uncertain. The V gene's germline CDR1 is SGHTA and CDR2 FQGNSA. V dropped 6 bases and J dropped 11 bases, with 16 bases sitting between them. CDR3 length: 12 amino acids. In nucleotides, the CDR3 is TGTGCCAGCAGTTCAACGAGGAGAAGGGCTTTCTTT. This codes for CASSSTRRRAFF.

About this clone: This sample also contains other DNA sequences that code for the same CDR3. V usage is TRBV6-6 and J usage is TRBJ1-5; D is unclear. Germline-derived CDR1 and CDR2 are MNHNY and SVGAGI (reference sequence). The germline V and J ends were trimmed by 0 bases and 6 bases, with 3 bases remaining between them. There are 12 residues in the CDR3. DNA for the CDR3: TGTGCCAGCAGTTACTCGAGTCAGCCCCAGCATTTT. It encodes CASSYSSQPQHF.

The genes are TRBV29-1 and TRBJ1-1; D not certain. The CDR3 length is 13 residues. Trimming pared 5 bases from V and 0 bases from J, leaving 10 bases between. The germline gives CDR1 SQVTM, CDR2 ANQGSEA. CDR3 nucleotides: TGCAGCGTTCTCCCGTTAATGAACACTGAAGCTTTCTTT. It yields the protein CSVLPLMNTEAFF.

The chain uses TRBV30 and TRBJ1-1; a possible D gene is TRBD1 (5 bases). Germline V gives CDR1 GTSNPN, CDR2 SVGIG (reference sequence). The CDR3 extends over 16 amino acids. Between the trimmed V and J ends, which lost 0 bases and 1 base, there was a span of 15 bases. CDR3 amino acids: CAWSVQTFQGNTEAFF. The CDR3 bases are TGTGCCTGGAGTGTACAGACCTTTCAGGGGAACACTGAAGCTTTCTTT.

The genes are TRBV4-2 and TRBJ2-5, with 13 bases fitting TRBD2. Germline V lookup: CDR1 LGHNA, CDR2 YNFKEQ. V trimming: 2 bases; J trimming: 6 bases; junction bases outside the gene matches: 3. There are 15 residues in the CDR3. CDR3 in DNA: TGTGCCAGCAGCCAAACTAGCGGGGGGGATCAGACCCAGTACTTC. Residues: CASSQTSGGDQTQYF.